Listed below are T cell receptor beta chains from one sample, sequenced in a study of T-cell memory formation after mild COVID-19. In TCRdb, the 5' RACE reads were re-called with MiXCR into one record per CDR3 protein. Found here are 65,000 to 90,000 distinct CDR3 sequences, 9.5% to 15% of them singletons; the top ten hold less than 45%. Sequencing used PBMCs or a T cell subset sorted from them (not recorded which). These receptors were taken from a man aged 18-30 years who had mild COVID-19 (a few samples of this study predate the infection). Cell type and time point are not known. Each CDR3 is given with its conserved first and last residue. The D gene is left open where the match is weak. Expanded clones get a size class; other rows say once, few or many, or leave the size out.

TRBJ1-1 | - | TRBV27 | 16 | TRBD1 | CASSSLGTWDSTEAFF | TGTGCCAGCAGTTCTTTGGGAACCTGGGACAGCACTGAAGCTTTCTTT
TRBJ1-1 | few | TRBV5-1 | 14 | - | CASSLGGPGTEAFF | TGCGCCAGCAGCTTGGGTGGTCCAGGCACTGAAGCTTTCTTT
TRBJ2-7 | - | TRBV18 | 16 | TRBD2 | CASSRIGREVAYEQYF | TGTGCCAGCTCCCGAATCGGACGGGAGGTGGCCTACGAGCAGTACTTC
TRBJ2-5 | many | TRBV4-1 | 18 | TRBD2 | CASSQVGLAGVVQETQYF | TGCGCCAGCAGCCAAGTAGGACTAGCGGGGGTTGTCCAAGAGACCCAGTACTTC
TRBJ2-5 | - | TRBV4-3 | 16 | TRBD1 | CASSQEAQGAGETQYF | TGCGCCAGCAGCCAAGAAGCACAGGGGGCCGGAGAGACCCAGTACTTC
TRBJ2-4 | few | TRBV4-1 | 18 | TRBD2 | CASSQGGGGRTAKNIQYF | TGCGCCAGCAGCCAGGGCGGGGGTGGCCGTACTGCCAAAAACATTCAGTACTTC
TRBJ2-1 | - | TRBV6-5 | 15 | TRBD1 | CASSRQGPSYNEQFF | TGTGCCAGCAGTCGACAGGGGCCCTCCTACAATGAGCAGTTCTTC
TRBJ2-5 | - | TRBV7-9 | 13 | TRBD1 | CASNTGAQETQYF | TGTGCCAGCAACACAGGGGCGCAAGAGACCCAGTACTTC
TRBJ2-2 | few | TRBV28 | 15 | TRBD1 | CASSSGQGRNGELFF | TGTGCCAGCAGTTCTGGACAGGGTAGGAACGGGGAGCTGTTTTTT
TRBJ2-1 | - | TRBV2 | 15 | TRBD2 | CASSPLAGPPNEQFF | TGTGCCAGCAGTCCCCTAGCGGGGCCCCCCAATGAGCAGTTCTTC
TRBJ2-1 | - | TRBV5-1 | 16 | TRBD2 | CASSWRSAGGPGEQFF | TGCGCCAGCAGCTGGAGGTCGGCGGGGGGGCCGGGTGAGCAGTTCTTC
TRBJ2-1 | - | TRBV20-1 | 13 | TRBD2 | CSAPTSGVDEQFF | TGCAGTGCTCCGACTAGCGGAGTCGATGAGCAGTTCTTC
TRBJ1-2 | few | TRBV12-3/TRBV12-4 | 14 | - | CASSLVTRSYGYTF | TGTGCCAGCAGTTTAGTGACACGATCCTATGGCTACACCTTC
TRBJ1-1 | few | TRBV27 | 16 | - | CASSPIVGVEYTEAFF | TGTGCCAGCAGCCCGATCGTGGGGGTTGAGTACACTGAAGCTTTCTTT
TRBJ2-3 | - | TRBV5-1 | 16 | - | CASNPNWTPGADTQYF | TGCGCCAGCAACCCCAATTGGACCCCAGGGGCAGATACGCAGTATTTT
TRBJ2-1 | - | TRBV9 | 15 | TRBD2 | CASSVVGGYRVEQFF | TGTGCCAGCAGCGTAGTGGGGGGGTATAGGGTTGAGCAGTTCTTC
TRBJ2-3 | few | TRBV4-3 | 14 | - | CASSQWTSTDTQYF | TGCGCCAGCAGCCAATGGACTAGCACAGATACGCAGTATTTT
TRBJ1-5 | - | TRBV6-5 | 16 | - | CASNPVAGDSNQPQHF | TGTGCCAGCAATCCTGTAGCGGGGGATAGCAATCAGCCCCAGCATTTT
TRBJ1-2 | - | TRBV7-9 | 13 | - | CASSQWAVQGYTF | TGTGCCAGCAGCCAGTGGGCAGTCCAGGGCTACACCTTC
TRBJ2-5 | few | TRBV9 | 13 | - | CASSVEAEETQYF | TGTGCCAGCAGCGTAGAGGCAGAAGAGACCCAGTACTTC